This T cell receptor beta chain comes out of a study of neoadjuvant anti-PD-1 for oral cavity cancer. Study as a whole: Nivolumab at 3 mg/kg was mostly given biweekly, three to four doses, pre-surgery. Study-wide points: Treg/Th17 ratio rose with pretreatment blood and fell with post-treatment tumor TCRbeta clonality.

Specified time point: after neoadjuvant nivolumab, at surgical resection. Stage II-IVA oral cavity squamous cell carcinoma was new and untreated by systemic or radiation therapy. These oral cavity squamous cell carcinomas were HPV-negative and locally advanced. This clone appeared a few times. As yet, its antigen is unknown. Germline lookup yields CDR1 SNHLY and CDR2 FYNNEI. V was clipped by 5 bases and J by 6 bases, with 16 bases between them. The CDR3 is 14 amino acids. Only in-frame clones appear in the TCRdb table, and some are missing; sequencing was by immunoSEQ multiplex PCR. The sample lists around 13,000 clones; about 73% were seen once.

The specimen comprised PBMCs, sampled after nivolumab (anti-PD-1) treatment. This sequence was found in a person between 35 and 79 years old with oral cavity squamous cell carcinoma. The rearrangement uses TRBV2 and TRBJ1-1, with D possibly TRBD1 on 5 matching bases. The chain's CDR3 is CASSSTGKGSEAFF. In DNA form, the CDR3 reads TGTGCCAGCAGTTCCACAGGTAAAGGGTCTGAAGCTTTCTTT.